This TCR beta chain was sequenced for a study of cytomegalovirus exposure and HLA in healthy donors. Turning to the study itself: Assignment to the Caucasian-associated ancestry cluster applied to less than 85% of the approximately 360 genotyped donors.

PCR primers comprised 60 Vbeta and 13 Jbeta primers. The table came from immunoSEQ multiplex PCR; TCRdb's copy has only in-frame clones and leaves some out. The sample comprises some 170,000 clones, around 75% of which are singletons, and about 2.7% rests with the top ten. This clone occurred a few times. The target antigen is unknown. Study-level points and caveats: Association of a missense DCLRE1C variant with TCR beta V- and J-gene trimming was reported in a later analysis.

This CDR3 has 14 residues. Per germline, CDR1 GTSNPN and CDR2 SVGIG (reference sequence). Losses at the gene ends were 3 bases for V and 4 bases for J; bases not matched to a gene: 6. The sequencing input was PBMCs. This receptor was taken from a male donor in good health and CMV-seronegative. This chain uses TRBV30 with TRBJ2-7; 10 bases are a match to TRBD2. The CDR3 sequence: CAWRLAGFSYEQYF. CDR3 in DNA: TGTGCCTGGAGACTAGCGGGATTCTCTTACGAGCAGTACTTC.